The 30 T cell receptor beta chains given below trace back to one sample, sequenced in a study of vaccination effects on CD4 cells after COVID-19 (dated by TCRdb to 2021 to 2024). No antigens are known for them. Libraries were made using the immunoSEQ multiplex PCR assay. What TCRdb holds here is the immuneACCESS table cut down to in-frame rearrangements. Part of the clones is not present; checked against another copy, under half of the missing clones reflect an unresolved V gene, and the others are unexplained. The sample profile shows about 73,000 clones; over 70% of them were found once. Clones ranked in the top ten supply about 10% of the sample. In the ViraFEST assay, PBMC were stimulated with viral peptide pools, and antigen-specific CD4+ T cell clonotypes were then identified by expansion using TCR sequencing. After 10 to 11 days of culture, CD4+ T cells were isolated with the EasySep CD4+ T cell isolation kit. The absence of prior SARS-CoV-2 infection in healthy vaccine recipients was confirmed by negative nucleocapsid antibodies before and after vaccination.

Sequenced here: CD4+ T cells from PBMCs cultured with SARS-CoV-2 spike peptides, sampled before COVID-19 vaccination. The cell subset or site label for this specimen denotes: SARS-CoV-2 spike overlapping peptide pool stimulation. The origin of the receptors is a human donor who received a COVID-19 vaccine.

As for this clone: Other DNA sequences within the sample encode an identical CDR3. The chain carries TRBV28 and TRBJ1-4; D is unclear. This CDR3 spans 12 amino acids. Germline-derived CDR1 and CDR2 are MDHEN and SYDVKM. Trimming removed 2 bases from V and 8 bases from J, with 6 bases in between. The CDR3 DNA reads TGTGCCAGCAGTTTACGTAACGAAAAACTGTTTTTT. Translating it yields CASSLRNEKLFF.

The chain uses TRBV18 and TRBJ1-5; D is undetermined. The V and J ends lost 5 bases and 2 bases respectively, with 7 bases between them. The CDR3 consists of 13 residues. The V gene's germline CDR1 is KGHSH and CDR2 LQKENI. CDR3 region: CASSGGGNQPQHF. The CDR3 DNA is TGTGCCAGCTCAGGTGGGGGCAATCAGCCCCAGCATTTT.

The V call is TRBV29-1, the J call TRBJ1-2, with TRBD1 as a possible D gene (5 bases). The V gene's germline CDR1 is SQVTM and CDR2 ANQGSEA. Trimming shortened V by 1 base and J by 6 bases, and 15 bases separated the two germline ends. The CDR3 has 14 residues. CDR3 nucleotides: TGCAGCGTTGAAGCCCAGGGAAGGTTCGATGGCTACACCTTC. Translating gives CSVEAQGRFDGYTF. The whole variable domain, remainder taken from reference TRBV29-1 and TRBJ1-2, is SAVISQKPSRDICQRGTSLTIQCQVDSQVTMMFWYRQQPGQSLTLIATANQGSEATYESGFVIDKFPISRPNLTFSTLTVSNMSPEDSSIYLCSVEAQGRFDGYTFGSGTRLTVV.

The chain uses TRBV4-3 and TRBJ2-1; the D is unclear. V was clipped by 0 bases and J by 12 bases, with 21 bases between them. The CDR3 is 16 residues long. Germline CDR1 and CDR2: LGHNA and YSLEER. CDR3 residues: CASSQEPGFSIRGQFF. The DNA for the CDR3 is TGCGCCAGCAGCCAAGAGCCAGGATTTTCAATCAGAGGGCAGTTCTTC.

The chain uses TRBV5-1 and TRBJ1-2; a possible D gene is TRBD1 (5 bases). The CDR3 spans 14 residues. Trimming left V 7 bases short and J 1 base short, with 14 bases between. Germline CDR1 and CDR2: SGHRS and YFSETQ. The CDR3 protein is CASSQGLLNYGYTF. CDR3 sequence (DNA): TGCGCCAGCTCTCAGGGCCTCCTTAACTATGGCTACACCTTC.

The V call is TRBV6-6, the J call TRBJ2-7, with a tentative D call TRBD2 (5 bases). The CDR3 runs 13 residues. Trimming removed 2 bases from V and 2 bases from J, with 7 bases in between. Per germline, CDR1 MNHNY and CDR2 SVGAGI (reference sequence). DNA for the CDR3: TGTGCCAGCAGTTACGGAGCGGCCTACGAGCAGTACGTC. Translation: CASSYGAAYEQYV.

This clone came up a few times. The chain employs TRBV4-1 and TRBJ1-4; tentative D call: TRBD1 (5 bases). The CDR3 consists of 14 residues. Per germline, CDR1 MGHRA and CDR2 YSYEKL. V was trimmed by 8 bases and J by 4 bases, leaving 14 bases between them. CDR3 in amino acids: CASQNQGLNEKLFF. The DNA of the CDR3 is TGCGCCAGCCAAAACCAGGGCCTTAATGAAAAACTGTTTTTT.

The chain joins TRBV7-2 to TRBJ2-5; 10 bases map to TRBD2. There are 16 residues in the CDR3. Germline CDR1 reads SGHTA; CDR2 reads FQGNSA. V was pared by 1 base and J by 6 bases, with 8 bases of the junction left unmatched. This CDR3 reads CASSLDGASGGKTQYF. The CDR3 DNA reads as TGTGCCAGCAGCTTAGACGGGGCTAGCGGGGGCAAGACCCAGTACTTC.

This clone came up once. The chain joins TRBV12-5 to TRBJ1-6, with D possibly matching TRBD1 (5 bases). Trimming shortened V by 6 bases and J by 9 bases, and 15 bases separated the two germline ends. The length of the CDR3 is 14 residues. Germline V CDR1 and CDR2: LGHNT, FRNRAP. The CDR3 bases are TGTGCTAGTGGGCCCGGGGGGAAGCGTTCACCCCTCCACTTT. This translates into CASGPGGKRSPLHF.

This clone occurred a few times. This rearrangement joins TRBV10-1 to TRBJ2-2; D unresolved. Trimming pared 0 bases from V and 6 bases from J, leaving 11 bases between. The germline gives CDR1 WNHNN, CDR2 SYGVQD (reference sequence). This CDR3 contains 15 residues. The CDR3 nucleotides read TGCGCCAGCAGTGAGTCCATTTTTGCTCCCGGGGAGCTGTTTTTT. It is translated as CASSESIFAPGELFF.

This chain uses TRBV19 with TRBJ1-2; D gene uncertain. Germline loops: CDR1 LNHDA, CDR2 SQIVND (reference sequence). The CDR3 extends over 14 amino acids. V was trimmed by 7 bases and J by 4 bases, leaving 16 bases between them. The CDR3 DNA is TGTGCCAGTAAGCTCGAGTCCGTCACCTATGGCTACACCTTC. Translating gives CASKLESVTYGYTF.

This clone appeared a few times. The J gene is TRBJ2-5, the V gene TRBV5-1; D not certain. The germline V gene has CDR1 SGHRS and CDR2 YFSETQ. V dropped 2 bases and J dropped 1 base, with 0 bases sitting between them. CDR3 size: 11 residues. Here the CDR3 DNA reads TGCGCCAGCAGCTTCCAAGAGACCCAGTACTTC. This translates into CASSFQETQYF.

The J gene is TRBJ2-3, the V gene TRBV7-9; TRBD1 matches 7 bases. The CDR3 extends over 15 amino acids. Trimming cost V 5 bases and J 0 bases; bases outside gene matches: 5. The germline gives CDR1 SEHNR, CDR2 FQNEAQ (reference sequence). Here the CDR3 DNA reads TGTGCCAGCAGCAAAAAGGGACAGAGCACAGATACGCAGTATTTT. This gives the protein CASSKKGQSTDTQYF. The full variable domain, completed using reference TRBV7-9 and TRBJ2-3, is DTGVSQNPRHKITKRGQNVTFRCDPISEHNRLYWYRQTLGQGPEFLTYFQNEAQLEKSRLLSDRFSAERPKGSFSTLEIQRTEQGDSAMYLCASSKKGQSTDTQYFGPGTRLTVL.

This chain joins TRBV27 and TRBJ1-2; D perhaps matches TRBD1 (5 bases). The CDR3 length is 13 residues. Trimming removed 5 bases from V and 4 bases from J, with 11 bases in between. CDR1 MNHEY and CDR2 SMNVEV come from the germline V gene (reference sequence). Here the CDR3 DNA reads TGTGCCAGCAGTGCAAGGGACGCCTATGGCTACACCTTC. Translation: CASSARDAYGYTF.

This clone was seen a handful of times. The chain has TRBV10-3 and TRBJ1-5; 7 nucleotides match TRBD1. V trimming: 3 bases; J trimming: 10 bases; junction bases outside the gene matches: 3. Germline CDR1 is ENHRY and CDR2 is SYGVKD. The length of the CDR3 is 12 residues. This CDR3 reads CAISEQGSPQHF. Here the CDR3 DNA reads TGTGCCATCAGTGAACAGGGGTCTCCCCAGCATTTT.

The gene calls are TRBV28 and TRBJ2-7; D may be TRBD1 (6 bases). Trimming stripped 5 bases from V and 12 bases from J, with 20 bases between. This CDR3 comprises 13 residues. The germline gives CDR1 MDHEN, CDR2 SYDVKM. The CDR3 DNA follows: TGTGCCAGCAGTCCTGGGACACCAGTGTTTATGTACGTC. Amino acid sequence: CASSPGTPVFMYV.

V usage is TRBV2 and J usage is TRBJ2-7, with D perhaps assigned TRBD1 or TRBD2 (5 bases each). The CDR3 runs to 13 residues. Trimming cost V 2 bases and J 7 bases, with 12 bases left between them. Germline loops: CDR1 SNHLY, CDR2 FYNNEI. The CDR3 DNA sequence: TGTGCCAGCAGTGAAACCCGAGGGACGGAGCAGTACGTC. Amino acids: CASSETRGTEQYV.

CDR3 nucleotides: TGTGCCAGCACTTCGCGGAACACCGGGGAGCTGTTTTTT. This encodes CASTSRNTGELFF. The chain employs TRBV7-7 and TRBJ2-2, with unresolved D. Germline lookup yields CDR1 SSHAT and CDR2 FNYEAQ (reference sequence). Trimming left V 7 bases short and J 1 base short, with 7 bases between. The CDR3 is made up of 13 amino acids.

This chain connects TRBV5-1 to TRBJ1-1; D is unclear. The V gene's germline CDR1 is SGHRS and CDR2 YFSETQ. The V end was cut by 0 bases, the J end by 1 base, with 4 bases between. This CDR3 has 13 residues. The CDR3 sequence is CASSLGGNTEAFF. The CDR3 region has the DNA TGCGCCAGCAGCTTGGGGGGGAACACTGAAGCTTTCTTT.

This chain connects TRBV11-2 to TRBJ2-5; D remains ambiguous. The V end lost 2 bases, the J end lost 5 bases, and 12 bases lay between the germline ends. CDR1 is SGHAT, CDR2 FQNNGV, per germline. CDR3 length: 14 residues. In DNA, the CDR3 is TGTGCCAGCAGCTTACCGTCGACTCCGGAGACCCAGTACTTC. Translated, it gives CASSLPSTPETQYF.

CDR3 amino acids: CASRVGGGRETQYF. In DNA, the CDR3 is TGTGCCAGCAGGGTAGGGGGGGGCCGGGAGACCCAGTACTTC. The J gene is TRBJ2-5, the V gene TRBV7-8; TRBD2 is a possible D gene (7 bases). Germline lookup yields CDR1 SGHVS and CDR2 FQNEAQ. The CDR3 consists of 14 residues. V was pared by 6 bases and J by 5 bases, with 16 bases between.

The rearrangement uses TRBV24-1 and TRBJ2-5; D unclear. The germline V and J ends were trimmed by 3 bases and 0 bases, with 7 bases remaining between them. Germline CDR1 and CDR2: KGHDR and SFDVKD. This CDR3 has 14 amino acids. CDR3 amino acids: CATSDHTDQETQYF. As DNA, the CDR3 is TGTGCCACCAGTGATCACACAGACCAAGAGACCCAGTACTTC.

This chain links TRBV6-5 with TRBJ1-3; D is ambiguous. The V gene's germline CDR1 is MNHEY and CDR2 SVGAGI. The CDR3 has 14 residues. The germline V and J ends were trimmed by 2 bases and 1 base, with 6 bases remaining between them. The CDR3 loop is CASSYGGSGNTIYF. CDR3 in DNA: TGTGCCAGCAGTTACGGAGGGTCTGGAAACACCATATATTTT.

The CDR3 loop is CASNVRGDEKLFF. The CDR3 DNA is TGTGCCAGCAATGTCAGGGGAGATGAAAAACTGTTTTTT. The V call is TRBV2, the J call TRBJ1-4; tentative D call: TRBD1 (6 bases). Trimming pared 7 bases from V and 6 bases from J, leaving 12 bases between. From germline, CDR1 is SNHLY and CDR2 FYNNEI. This CDR3 contains 13 residues. Full variable domain (missing parts from reference TRBV2 and TRBJ1-4): EPEVTQTPSHQVTQMGQEVILRCVPISNHLYFYWYRQILGQKVEFLVSFYNNEISEKSEIFDDQFSVERPDGSNFTLKIRSTKLEDSAMYFCASNVRGDEKLFFGSGTQLSVL.

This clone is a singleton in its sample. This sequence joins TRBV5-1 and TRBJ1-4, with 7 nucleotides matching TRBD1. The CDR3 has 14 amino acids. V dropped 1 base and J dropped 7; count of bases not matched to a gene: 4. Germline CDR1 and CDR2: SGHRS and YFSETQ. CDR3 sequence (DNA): TGCGCCAGCAGCTTGAGGGGGCCGGGTGAAAAACTGTTTTTT. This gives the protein CASSLRGPGEKLFF.

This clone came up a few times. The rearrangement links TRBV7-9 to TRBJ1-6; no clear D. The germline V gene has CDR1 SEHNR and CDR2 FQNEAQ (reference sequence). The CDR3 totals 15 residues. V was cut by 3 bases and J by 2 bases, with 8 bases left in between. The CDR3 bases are TGTGCCAGCAGCTTGAAGGCTGCCTATAATTCACCCCTCCACTTT. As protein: CASSLKAAYNSPLHF.

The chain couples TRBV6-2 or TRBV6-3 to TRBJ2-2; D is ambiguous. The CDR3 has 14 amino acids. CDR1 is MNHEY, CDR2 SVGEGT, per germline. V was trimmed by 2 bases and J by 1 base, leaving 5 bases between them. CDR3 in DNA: TGTGCCAGCAGTTACCGGGTGAACACCGGGGAGCTGTTTTTT. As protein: CASSYRVNTGELFF.

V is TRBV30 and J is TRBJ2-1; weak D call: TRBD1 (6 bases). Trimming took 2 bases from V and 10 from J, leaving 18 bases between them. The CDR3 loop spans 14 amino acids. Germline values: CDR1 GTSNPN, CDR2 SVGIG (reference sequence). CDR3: CAWSRRQGWREQFF. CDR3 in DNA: TGTGCCTGGAGTCGTCGGCAGGGGTGGCGGGAGCAGTTCTTC.

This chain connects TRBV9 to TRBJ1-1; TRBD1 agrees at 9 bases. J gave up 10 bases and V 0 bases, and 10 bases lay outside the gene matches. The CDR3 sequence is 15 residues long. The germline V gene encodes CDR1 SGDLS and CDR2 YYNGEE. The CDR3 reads CASSVGDRDLSGAFF. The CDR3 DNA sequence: TGTGCCAGCAGCGTAGGGGACAGGGATTTAAGTGGAGCTTTCTTT. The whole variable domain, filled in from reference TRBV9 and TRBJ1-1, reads DSGVTQTPKHLITATGQRVTLRCSPRSGDLSVYWYQQSLDQGLQFLIQYYNGEERAKGNILERFSAQQFPDLHSELNLSSLELGDSALYFCASSVGDRDLSGAFFGQGTRLTVV.

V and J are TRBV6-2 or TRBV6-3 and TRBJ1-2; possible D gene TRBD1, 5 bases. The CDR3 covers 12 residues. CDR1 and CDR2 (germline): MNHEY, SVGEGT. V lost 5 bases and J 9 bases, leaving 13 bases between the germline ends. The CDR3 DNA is TGTGCCAGCAGTACCCCAGGGACTAGCTACACCTTC. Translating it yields CASSTPGTSYTF.